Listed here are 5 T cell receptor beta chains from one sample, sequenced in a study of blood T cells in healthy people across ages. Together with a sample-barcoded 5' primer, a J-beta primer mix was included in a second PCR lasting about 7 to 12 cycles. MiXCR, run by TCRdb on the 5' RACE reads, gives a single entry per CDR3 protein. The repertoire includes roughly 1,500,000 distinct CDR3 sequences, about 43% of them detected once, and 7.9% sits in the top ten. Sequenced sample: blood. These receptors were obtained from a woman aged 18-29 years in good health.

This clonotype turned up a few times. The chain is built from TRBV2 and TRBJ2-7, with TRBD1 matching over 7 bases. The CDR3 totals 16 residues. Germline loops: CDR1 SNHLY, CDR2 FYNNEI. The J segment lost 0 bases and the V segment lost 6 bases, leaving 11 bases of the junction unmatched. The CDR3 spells CASRAGTAQSSYEQYF. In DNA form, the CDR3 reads TGTGCCAGCAGAGCCGGGACAGCACAAAGCTCCTACGAGCAGTACTTC.

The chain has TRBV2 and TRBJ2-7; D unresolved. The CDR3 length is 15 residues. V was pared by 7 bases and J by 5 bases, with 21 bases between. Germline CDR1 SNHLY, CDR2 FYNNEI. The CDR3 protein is CASIINPGLKDEQYF. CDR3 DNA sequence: TGTGCCAGCATTATAAATCCGGGTTTGAAGGACGAGCAGTACTTC.

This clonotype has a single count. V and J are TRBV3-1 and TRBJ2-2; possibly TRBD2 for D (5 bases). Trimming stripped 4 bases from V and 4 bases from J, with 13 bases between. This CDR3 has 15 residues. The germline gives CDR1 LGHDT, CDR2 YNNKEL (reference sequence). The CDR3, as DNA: TGTGCCAGCAGCCCCCTCGGGAAAGCCACCGGGGAGCTGTTTTTT. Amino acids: CASSPLGKATGELFF.

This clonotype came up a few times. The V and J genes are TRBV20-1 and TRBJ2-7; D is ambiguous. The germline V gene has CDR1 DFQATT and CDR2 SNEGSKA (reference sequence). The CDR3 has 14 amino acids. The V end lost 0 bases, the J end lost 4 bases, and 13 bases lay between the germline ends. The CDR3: CSARDFTNPYEQYF. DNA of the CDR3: TGCAGTGCTAGAGATTTCACAAATCCGTACGAGCAGTACTTC.

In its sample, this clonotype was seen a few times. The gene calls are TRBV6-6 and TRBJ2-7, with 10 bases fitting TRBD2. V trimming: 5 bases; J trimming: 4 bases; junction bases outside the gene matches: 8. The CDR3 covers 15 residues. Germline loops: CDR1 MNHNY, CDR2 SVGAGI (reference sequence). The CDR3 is CASSPGTSDTYEQYF. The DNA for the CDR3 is TGTGCCAGCAGTCCCGGGACTAGCGACACTTACGAGCAGTACTTC.